This record concerns one T cell receptor (beta chain) sequence. This sample is part of a study of blood T cell repertoires in COVID-19. Study context: Sample material is recorded as cDNA or gDNA derived from T cells, B-cell-depleted T cells, or PBMCs.

In the authors' workflow: Reference gene primer amplification yielded estimated nucleated cell counts. Method: immunoSEQ multiplex PCR; TCRdb's copy keeps in-frame clones and lacks some. That table supplies the V and J calls and clone size; D and trimming were determined from the DNA. Here the sample spans some 43,000 clones, 82% being singletons. Germline assignment: CDR1 MNHNS and CDR2 SASEGT. This CDR3 has 17 residues. J gave up 0 bases and V 4 bases, and 9 bases lay outside the gene matches. The sample taken for sequencing was peripheral blood. V gene TRBV6-1 combines with J gene TRBJ1-5; 7 bases line up with TRBD1. The source of this sequence is a woman aged 55-69 years with acute or convalescent COVID-19. CDR3 DNA: TGTGCCAGCAGTGCTCGCCTGGGACAGTTTAGCAATCAGCCCCAGCATTTT. It encodes CASSARLGQFSNQPQHF.